A single sample is the source of the 22 T cell receptor beta chains below, sequenced in a study of blood T cell repertoires in COVID-19 (dated by TCRdb to 2018 to 2021). Receptors were amplified or captured by the immunoSEQ multiplex PCR assay. TCRdb's version of the immuneACCESS table is confined to in-frame rearrangements and falls short of the full clone set. An unresolved V gene accounts for under half of the shortfall where checked; the remainder is of unknown origin. This sample gives approximately 210,000 clones in total; 80% of them show up just once. 4.3% of the sample is held by the ten biggest clonotypes. Specimen: PBMCs or T cells enriched from blood (not recorded which). The source of these receptors is a man aged 30 to 39 with acute COVID-19.

This clone has just one count. The chain recombines TRBV7-6 with TRBJ2-5, with D uncertain. V shed 5 bases and J shed 5 bases, with 9 bases lying between them. The germline gives CDR1 SGHVS, CDR2 FNYEAQ. The CDR3 covers 12 residues. The chain's CDR3 is CASSPLGETQYF. In DNA, the CDR3 is TGTGCCAGCAGCCCCCTGGGCGAGACCCAGTACTTC.

V and J are TRBV2 and TRBJ1-2, with a weak D call TRBD1 (6 bases). CDR3 size: 14 residues. Trimming stripped 9 bases from V and 4 bases from J, with 18 bases between. Germline CDR1 SNHLY, CDR2 FYNNEI. The CDR3, as DNA: TGTGCCAGGGTCGGGGGGGCGCCTGTCTATGGCTACACCTTC. It yields the protein CARVGGAPVYGYTF.

The chain combines TRBV13 with TRBJ2-3; unclear D gene. Germline CDR1 PRHDT, CDR2 FYEKMQ (reference sequence). The V and J ends lost 5 bases and 2 bases respectively, with 17 bases between them. The CDR3 is made up of 16 amino acids. CDR3 DNA sequence: TGTGCCAGCAGCGGTGAGATAAGTCGCTTCACAGATACGCAGTATTTT. Its translation is CASSGEISRFTDTQYF.

V and J are TRBV10-3 and TRBJ1-5; D gene ambiguous. Germline lookup yields CDR1 ENHRY and CDR2 SYGVKD. The germline V and J ends were trimmed by 0 bases and 4 bases, with 7 bases remaining between them. CDR3 length: 14 residues. The CDR3 reads CAISESIVNQPQHF. The CDR3 coding sequence is TGTGCCATCAGTGAGTCGATAGTGAATCAGCCCCAGCATTTT.

The count of this clone is one. J is TRBJ1-1 and V is TRBV19, with D unclear. V was cut by 5 bases and J by 7 bases, with 14 bases left in between. Germline CDR1 is LNHDA and CDR2 is SQIVND (reference sequence). The CDR3 consists of 13 residues. The CDR3 sequence is CASSLGPRGEAFF. In nucleotides, the CDR3 is TGTGCCAGTAGTTTGGGCCCGCGGGGTGAAGCTTTCTTT.

A single count supports this clone. The gene calls are TRBV11-2 and TRBJ1-2; maybe TRBD1 (5 bases). Trimming shortened V by 6 bases and J by 14 bases, and 22 bases separated the two germline ends. The CDR3 length is 13 residues. Germline loops: CDR1 SGHAT, CDR2 FQNNGV. DNA for the CDR3: TGTGCCAGCAGTATGAAGCGAGACAGCCAGAGGACCTTC. Protein: CASSMKRDSQRTF.

V is TRBV27 and J is TRBJ1-2; TRBD1 aligns across 7 bases. Germline lookup yields CDR1 MNHEY and CDR2 SMNVEV (reference sequence). There are 15 residues in the CDR3. With V trimmed by 7 bases and J by 0 bases, 8 bases remained unmatched. CDR3 coding DNA: TGTGCCAGCAATCACCCTGGGACAGCTAACTATGGCTACACCTTC. It codes for CASNHPGTANYGYTF.

The chain links TRBV4-2 to TRBJ2-7; 8 positions agree with TRBD1. J was trimmed by 7 bases and V by 1 base; bases with no gene match: 12. This CDR3 region has 16 residues. Germline V gives CDR1 LGHNA, CDR2 YNFKEQ. The CDR3 spells CASSQVPGGAPAEQYF. The CDR3, as DNA: TGTGCCAGCAGCCAAGTCCCAGGGGGCGCCCCGGCGGAGCAGTACTTC.

The chain is built from TRBV5-6 and TRBJ2-5; TRBD1 might be the D (6 bases). This CDR3 is 15 amino acids long. Germline values: CDR1 SGHDT, CDR2 YYEEEE. The V and J ends lost 4 bases and 5 bases respectively, with 18 bases between them. CDR3 amino acids: CASSRWTAEWETQYF. CDR3 coding DNA: TGTGCCAGCAGCCGATGGACAGCCGAGTGGGAGACCCAGTACTTC. Looking up the rest from reference TRBV5-6 and TRBJ2-5 gives the full variable domain: DAGVTQSPTHLIKTRGQQVTLRCSPKSGHDTVSWYQQALGQGPQFIFQYYEEEERQRGNFPDRFSGHQFPNYSSELNVNALLLGDSALYLCASSRWTAEWETQYFGPGTRLLVL.

The V gene is TRBV25-1, the J gene TRBJ1-2, with 8 bases matching TRBD1. Trimming removed 1 base from V and 7 bases from J; junction bases left unmatched: 5. Germline CDR1 reads MGHDK; CDR2 reads SYGVNS. The CDR3 is 14 residues long. The CDR3 region is CASSESQGAAGYTF. As DNA, the CDR3 is TGTGCCAGCAGTGAATCTCAGGGGGCGGCTGGCTACACCTTC.

DNA of the CDR3: TGTGCCAGCAGCCTCGACGAGGGAAGCGGGGAGCTGTTTTTT. Its protein product is CASSLDEGSGELFF. The V gene is TRBV7-2, the J gene TRBJ2-2; possibly TRBD2 for D (5 bases). Trimming removed 5 bases from V and 7 bases from J, with 14 bases in between. Germline loops: CDR1 SGHTA, CDR2 FQGNSA. The CDR3 has 14 amino acids.

The J gene is TRBJ2-1, the V gene TRBV5-6; 7 nucleotides agree with TRBD1. The germline CDR1 and CDR2 sequences are SGHDT and YYEEEE. The V and J ends lost 0 bases and 8 bases, in that order; junction bases with no gene match: 2. The CDR3 sequence is 13 residues long. The CDR3 is CASSLDRGDEQFF. The CDR3 region has the DNA TGTGCCAGCAGCTTGGACAGGGGCGATGAGCAGTTCTTC.

The rearrangement joins TRBV15 to TRBJ1-6, with D perhaps TRBD1 (5 bases). CDR1 and CDR2 from the germline V gene are LNHNV and YYDKDF (reference sequence). The V gene lost 1 base and the J gene lost 8 bases, with 12 bases spanning the gap. This CDR3 spans 15 amino acids. CDR3 amino acids: CATSRGATDDSPLHF. In nucleotides, the CDR3 is TGTGCCACCAGCAGAGGCGCGACAGACGATTCACCCCTCCACTTT.

CDR3 sequence: CASSFGRFNYGYTF. The CDR3 DNA sequence: TGTGCCAGCAGCTTTGGGCGGTTTAACTATGGCTACACCTTC. The J gene is TRBJ1-2, the V gene TRBV12-1. TRBV12-1 is recorded as a pseudogene. This CDR3 contains 14 residues.

In its sample, this clone was seen once. The chain is built from TRBV5-6 and TRBJ2-1; D possibly corresponds to TRBD2 (7 bases). Deletions cut 4 bases from V and 10 bases from J, with 18 bases between. Germline CDR1 and CDR2: SGHDT and YYEEEE. CDR3 size: 14 residues. DNA for the CDR3: TGTGCCAGCAGCCCAGTTTGGGGGGGGCAAGAGCAGTTCTTC. Amino acids: CASSPVWGGQEQFF.

The chain recombines TRBV11-2 with TRBJ1-2; TRBD1 is a possible D gene (6 bases). Trimming took off 8 bases at V and 13 bases at J, with 26 bases between the two ends. This CDR3 has 14 residues. In germline, CDR1 is SGHAT, CDR2 FQNNGV. The CDR3 here is CASVRAGTPLGVTF. The CDR3 DNA is TGTGCCAGCGTGAGGGCCGGGACACCTCTTGGGGTCACCTTC.

The chain is built from TRBV19 and TRBJ2-5; 10 positions match TRBD1. The germline CDR1 and CDR2 sequences are LNHDA and SQIVND (reference sequence). After removal of 10 bases from V and 5 bases from J, the junction contained 10 bases not matched to a gene. The CDR3 totals 14 residues. CDR3 in amino acids: CATSYGTGAETQYF. In DNA, the CDR3 is TGTGCCACTTCGTACGGGACAGGGGCGGAGACCCAGTACTTC.

This sequence joins TRBV4-2 and TRBJ1-2; TRBD1 might be the D (6 bases). The CDR3 spans 17 residues. V was cut by 0 bases and J by 4 bases, with 18 bases left in between. In germline, CDR1 is LGHNA, CDR2 YNFKEQ. As DNA, the CDR3 is TGTGCCAGCAGCCAAGATAGTTCGACAGGAGTAGGCTATGGCTACACCTTC. It translates to CASSQDSSTGVGYGYTF.

The chain has TRBV5-1 and TRBJ1-2; the match to TRBD1 covers 7 bases. V lost 5 bases, J lost 0 bases, and 4 bases stayed unmatched. This CDR3 comprises 14 residues. Germline V gives CDR1 SGHRS, CDR2 YFSETQ. This CDR3 is CASRLGTANYGYTF. The DNA of the CDR3 is TGCGCCAGCAGGTTAGGGACAGCTAACTATGGCTACACCTTC.

The CDR3 region has the DNA TGTGCCAGCAGTGCGGGGGGTTCGTCGAGGGGCTACACCTTC. Encoded protein: CASSAGGSSRGYTF. This chain joins TRBV2 and TRBJ1-2; D possibly corresponds to TRBD1 (5 bases). Between the trimmed V and J ends, which lost 4 bases and 8 bases, there was a span of 17 bases. Per the germline V gene, CDR1 is SNHLY and CDR2 is FYNNEI. CDR3 length: 14 amino acids.

This CDR3 is CASREGRGPNTGELFF. The CDR3 nucleotides read TGTGCCAGCAGAGAGGGGCGGGGTCCGAACACCGGGGAGCTGTTTTTT. This rearrangement joins TRBV6-6 to TRBJ2-2; D is possibly TRBD2 (6 bases). The CDR3 loop spans 16 amino acids. V shed 6 bases and J shed 0 bases, with 14 bases lying between them. Germline-derived CDR1 and CDR2 are MNHNY and SVGAGI (reference sequence).

This clone was seen a handful of times. The CDR3 nucleotides read TGTGCCAGCAGCCCTTCAGGGGGCCCCACTGAAGCTTTCTTT. Protein: CASSPSGGPTEAFF. The rearrangement uses TRBV28 and TRBJ1-1; 8 bases are a match to TRBD1. There are 14 residues in the CDR3. CDR1 and CDR2 (germline): MDHEN, SYDVKM. V shed 6 bases and J 4 bases; nucleotides not matched to a gene: 7.